These 11 T cell receptor beta chains share one sample of origin, sequenced in a study of control samples from healthy donors and cancer patients. Profiling relied on immunoSEQ multiplex PCR, and the TCRdb table lists in-frame clones only, not all of them. The sample gives about 190,000 clones, 90% to 95% of which show up once; less than 2% is in the top ten. The sample taken for sequencing was blood. Receptor source: a young man in good health.

In nucleotides, the CDR3 is TGTGCCACCATTACCCGGGAGGCTAATGAAAAACTGTTTTTT. Protein product: CATITREANEKLFF. This rearrangement joins TRBV6-8 to TRBJ1-4; D not certain. The V end lost 10 bases, the J end lost 3 bases, and 15 bases lay between the germline ends. The CDR3 sequence is 14 residues long. CDR1 is MNHGY, CDR2 SAAAGT, per germline.

The chain employs TRBV6-6 and TRBJ1-6; D perhaps matches TRBD1 (6 bases). The V and J ends lost 6 bases and 4 bases respectively, with 10 bases between them. CDR1 is MNHNY, CDR2 SVGAGI, per germline (reference sequence). This CDR3 has 14 amino acids. For the CDR3, the DNA is TGTGCCAGCAGCTACGACAGGTATAATTCACCCCTCCACTTT. Residues: CASSYDRYNSPLHF.

The V gene is TRBV7-9, the J gene TRBJ2-7; a weak D match, TRBD2 (6 bases). From germline, CDR1 is SEHNR and CDR2 FQNEAQ (reference sequence). The V end was cut by 1 base, the J end by 6 bases, with 16 bases between. This CDR3 is built from 15 residues. As DNA, the CDR3 is TGTGCCAGCAGCTTAGGCGGGGTCCACCCAGGCGAGCAGTACTTC. It yields the protein CASSLGGVHPGEQYF.

The chain joins TRBV6-6 to TRBJ2-7; D is possibly TRBD1 (6 bases). Trimming removed 2 bases at V and 4 bases at J, with 12 bases between. CDR1 is MNHNY, CDR2 SVGAGI, per germline (reference sequence). The CDR3 consists of 14 residues. DNA for the CDR3: TGTGCCAGCAGTTACACAGGGTTGGAGTACGAGCAGTACTTC. Translation gives CASSYTGLEYEQYF.

In this sample, this clone turned up once. This chain joins TRBV6-4 and TRBJ2-1, with D perhaps matching TRBD1 (6 bases). The CDR3 loop spans 15 amino acids. V lost 0 bases, J lost 5 bases, and 11 bases lay in between. CDR1 is MRHNA and CDR2 is SNTAGT in the germline V gene. CDR3 nucleotide sequence: TGTGCCAGCAGTGACTCAGGGCAGGGGAACAATGAGCAGTTCTTC. Protein product: CASSDSGQGNNEQFF.

The CDR3 coding sequence is TGTGCCAGCAGCCATGCGGACAGGTGGGGGCTCTACGAGCAGTACTTC. Translated, it gives CASSHADRWGLYEQYF. The V call is TRBV3-1 (or the pseudogene TRBV3-2), the J call TRBJ2-7, with 7 positions matching TRBD1. Germline lookup yields CDR1 LGHDT and CDR2 YNNKEL (reference sequence). J gave up 3 bases and V 3 bases, and 11 bases lay outside the gene matches. The CDR3 has 16 residues.

This sequence joins TRBV23-1 and TRBJ2-7, with 11 positions matching TRBD1. TRBV23-1 is annotated as an ORF whose role is uncertain. J was trimmed by 0 bases and V by 3 bases; bases with no gene match: 7. The CDR3 has 17 residues. The CDR3 reads CASSHPRDRGFSYEQYF. As DNA, the CDR3 is TGCGCCAGCAGTCACCCGAGGGACAGGGGGTTCTCCTACGAGCAGTACTTC.

This sequence joins TRBV19 and TRBJ1-6; 7 bases agree with TRBD1. Trimming at V came to 0 bases and at J to 7 bases, leaving 6 bases not matched to a gene. In germline, CDR1 is LNHDA, CDR2 SQIVND (reference sequence). This CDR3 region has 16 residues. This CDR3 is CASSIDQGTANSPLHF. The CDR3 DNA sequence: TGTGCCAGTAGTATAGATCAGGGGACAGCGAATTCACCCCTCCACTTT.

The V call is TRBV19, the J call TRBJ2-2, with 9 bases identical to TRBD2. The V and J ends lost 5 bases and 1 base, in that order; junction bases with no gene match: 5. The CDR3 runs 16 residues. In germline, CDR1 is LNHDA, CDR2 SQIVND (reference sequence). CDR3 bases: TGTGCCAGTAGTGGCGCGGGGGGGTGGAACACCGGGGAGCTGTTTTTT. This encodes CASSGAGGWNTGELFF. The full variable domain, its missing parts supplied by reference TRBV19 and TRBJ2-2, is DGGITQSPKYLFRKEGQNVTLSCEQNLNHDAMYWYRQDPGQGLRLIYYSQIVNDFQKGDIAEGYSVSREKKESFPLTVTSAQKNPTAFYLCASSGAGGWNTGELFFGEGSRLTVL.

The chain employs TRBV30 and TRBJ2-2; 8 bases line up with TRBD1. The CDR3 covers 15 residues. V lost 2 bases, J lost 7 bases, and 9 bases stayed unmatched. Germline V gene lookup returns CDR1 GTSNPN and CDR2 SVGIG (reference sequence). The CDR3 sequence is CAWSFRDRTYGELFF. For the CDR3, the DNA is TGTGCCTGGAGTTTCCGGGACAGGACCTACGGGGAGCTGTTTTTT.

The chain carries TRBV7-9 and TRBJ1-1; D remains ambiguous. The V end lost 1 base, the J end lost 3 bases, and 9 bases lay between the germline ends. There are 14 residues in the CDR3. The germline V gene has CDR1 SEHNR and CDR2 FQNEAQ (reference sequence). CDR3 region: CASSLEGRYTEAFF. In nucleotides, the CDR3 is TGTGCCAGCAGCTTAGAGGGTAGGTACACTGAAGCTTTCTTT.